Listed here are 5 T cell receptor beta chains from one sample, sequenced in a study of T cell responses to AZD1222 COVID-19 vaccine (dated by TCRdb to about 2021). Library preparation used the immunoSEQ multiplex PCR assay. TCRdb stores this immuneACCESS table with in-frame sequences only. Part of the clones is absent; in the studies checked, under half of the shortfall reflects unresolved V genes, and no reason is known for the rest. Present in this sample are about 150,000 clones, 75% to 95% of which were seen just once. The top ten clones comprise approximately 2% of the sample. The time point tag for this specimen amounts to: baseline before first vaccination. The specimen was peripheral blood, collected on day 0 of AZD1222 vaccination. These receptors all stem from an adult in good health.

A single count supports this clone. The J gene is TRBJ2-1, the V gene TRBV11-3, with D perhaps matching TRBD1 or TRBD2 (5 bases each). Trimming pared 6 bases from V and 5 bases from J, leaving 17 bases between. Germline lookup yields CDR1 SGHNT and CDR2 YENEEA. The CDR3 is 15 amino acids. CDR3 in amino acids: CASRSGGLGDNEQFF. CDR3 sequence (DNA): TGTGCCAGCAGGAGTGGTGGGTTGGGGGACAATGAGCAGTTCTTC.

The genes are TRBV28 and TRBJ1-5, with D perhaps matching TRBD1 (6 bases). With 8 bases removed from V and 4 bases from J, the gap between germline ends came to 15 bases. CDR1 and CDR2 from the germline V gene are MDHEN and SYDVKM. This CDR3 comprises 14 residues. The CDR3 region has the DNA TGTGCCAGCTCACAGGGAGGGGGTAATCAGCCCCAGCATTTT. Its translation is CASSQGGGNQPQHF. Full variable domain (rest looked up from reference TRBV28 and TRBJ1-5): DVKVTQSSRYLVKRTGEKVFLECVQDMDHENMFWYRQDPGLGLRLIYFSYDVKMKEKGDIPEGYSVSREKKERFSLILESASTNQTSMYLCASSQGGGNQPQHFGDGTRLSIL.

V gene TRBV7-3 combines with J gene TRBJ2-3, with D perhaps TRBD2 (5 bases). Germline V CDR1 and CDR2: SGHTA, FQGTGA. The CDR3 runs 14 residues. V was trimmed by 2 bases and J by 1 base, leaving 7 bases between them. CDR3 protein: CASSLQAGTDTQYF. CDR3 in DNA: TGTGCCAGCAGCTTACAAGCGGGCACAGATACGCAGTATTTT.

V gene TRBV28 combines with J gene TRBJ1-5; 8 bases agree with TRBD1. The junction had 6 bases not matched to a gene; V was cut back by 7 bases and J by 7 bases. This CDR3 contains 13 residues. In germline, CDR1 is MDHEN, CDR2 SYDVKM. The CDR3 DNA reads as TGTGCCAGCAACCGGGACAGGAGCCAGCCCCAGCATTTT. Residues: CASNRDRSQPQHF.

V is TRBV2 and J is TRBJ2-7; TRBD1 matches at 10 bases. V shed 7 bases and J 3 bases; nucleotides not matched to a gene: 6. This CDR3 is built from 14 residues. CDR1 is SNHLY, CDR2 FYNNEI, per germline. The CDR3 sequence: CASTEGQGGYEQYF. The CDR3 DNA follows: TGTGCCAGCACCGAAGGACAGGGGGGCTACGAGCAGTACTTC.